This T cell receptor (beta chain) was obtained from a study of technical replicates of blood from a handful of donors (dated by TCRdb to the late 2010s). The method behind the library was the immunoSEQ multiplex PCR assay. TCRdb obtained this table from immuneACCESS and retained in-frame rearrangements with V and J assigned. These tables miss some clones; where compared with another copy, unresolved V genes account for less than half of the shortfall, and the remainder is unexplained. The sample profile shows 75,000 to 90,000 clones; 96% of them were found once. The biggest ten clones account for roughly 0.35% of the sample. CDR1 and CDR2, looked up from the germline V gene (reference sequence), are LNHDA and SQIVND. From the cysteine up to the phenylalanine, the CDR3 has a length of 14 residues. Of the read, only the CDR3 DNA is kept; its 42 bases are in frame from base 1. Trimming takes 6 bases from V and 0 bases from J, and the germline ends sit 9 bases apart.

On this clone itself: The target of this receptor is not known. Per-nucleotide qualities are absent, and no much larger clonotype sits a single base away.

The receptor comes from a human donor in good health. Sample: T cells isolated from PBMCs. Recombination joined TRBV19 with TRBJ1-3; the D gene remains uncertain. CDR3 reads: CASSSVSSGNTIYF. The nucleotide sequence is given as TGTGCCAGTAGCTCGGTATCCTCTGGAAACACCATATATTTT.